This T cell receptor beta chain came from a study of cytomegalovirus exposure and HLA in healthy donors. Study-level points and caveats: In a later analysis, a missense DCLRE1C variant was linked to TCR beta V- and J-gene trimming.

PCR primers comprised 60 Vbeta and 13 Jbeta primers. This table comes from immunoSEQ multiplex PCR, and its TCRdb copy is limited to in-frame clones, with some not included. Of roughly 140,000 clones detected, around 77% appear once; the ten largest clones hold 4.5% to 6%. The CDR3 is made up of 16 amino acids. Germline V lookup: CDR1 MNHNS, CDR2 SASEGT. The V end was cut by 1 base, the J end by 5 bases, with 17 bases between. As regards this clone: Antigen: not known.

The sequenced material came from PBMCs. This sequence joins TRBV6-1 and TRBJ2-5; D is possibly TRBD1 (5 bases). This clonotype originated in a woman in her fifties or sixties in good health and CMV-seronegative. Here the CDR3 reads CASSEVVGVGAETQYF. Written as DNA, the CDR3 is TGTGCCAGCAGTGAAGTGGTAGGGGTTGGGGCGGAGACCCAGTACTTC.